This entry lists 27 T cell receptor beta chains sequenced from one sample in a study of cytomegalovirus exposure and HLA in healthy donors. The PCR employed 60 Vbeta primers together with 13 Jbeta primers. Sequencing was performed with immunoSEQ multiplex PCR; in TCRdb, only in-frame clones are kept and a portion is missing. Among 120,000 or so clones listed, approximately 74% were seen once. The specimen was PBMCs. These receptors originate from a man aged 40-50 years in good health and CMV-seropositive.

The chain uses TRBV19 and TRBJ1-1; 12 nucleotides align to TRBD1. V dropped 10 bases and J dropped 4; count of bases not matched to a gene: 4. Looked up from germline, CDR1 is LNHDA and CDR2 is SQIVND (reference sequence). This CDR3 is 13 amino acids long. The CDR3 DNA reads TGTGCCACCGGGACAGGGGGCCGCACTGAAGCTTTCTTT. The encoded protein is CATGTGGRTEAFF.

The rearrangement joins TRBV2 to TRBJ2-1; D is possibly TRBD2 (6 bases). Trimming removed 5 bases from V and 11 bases from J, with 10 bases in between. CDR3 length: 11 amino acids. Looked up from germline, CDR1 is SNHLY and CDR2 is FYNNEI. CDR3 residues: CASSMTSQQFF. The CDR3 DNA sequence: TGTGCCAGCAGTATGACTAGTCAGCAGTTCTTC.

This clone turned up a few times. The chain is built from TRBV7-6 and TRBJ1-1; TRBD1 matches 9 bases. The CDR3 totals 16 residues. Per the germline V gene, CDR1 is SGHVS and CDR2 is FNYEAQ. With 1 base clipped from V and 1 base from J, the junction kept 4 bases outside the gene matches. CDR3 region: CASSLGGTGTNTEAFF. The CDR3, as DNA: TGTGCCAGCAGCTTAGGCGGGACAGGGACGAACACTGAAGCTTTCTTT.

The chain recombines TRBV19 with TRBJ1-1; 8 nucleotides align to TRBD1. The CDR3 runs 14 residues. Germline assignment: CDR1 LNHDA and CDR2 SQIVND (reference sequence). V was clipped by 7 bases and J by 5 bases; unmatched bases: 9. The DNA for the CDR3 is TGTGCCAGTAACCCGGACAGGGCAGGGACTGAAGCTTTCTTT. It encodes CASNPDRAGTEAFF.

The chain has TRBV19 and TRBJ2-7; 9 nucleotides agree with TRBD2. This CDR3 has 14 residues. With 3 bases clipped from V and 6 bases from J, the junction kept 6 bases outside the gene matches. Looked up from germline, CDR1 is LNHDA and CDR2 is SQIVND (reference sequence). The CDR3 reads CASSIYRGRGEQYF. CDR3 DNA: TGTGCCAGTAGTATTTATCGCGGGAGGGGCGAGCAGTACTTC.

The chain recombines TRBV29-1 with TRBJ2-1; D unclear. The CDR3 sequence is 12 residues long. Germline V gives CDR1 SQVTM, CDR2 ANQGSEA. The V and J ends lost 3 bases and 15 bases respectively, with 18 bases between them. The CDR3 region is CSVDPTPLVPFF. The CDR3 coding sequence is TGCAGCGTTGACCCCACCCCTTTAGTGCCGTTCTTC.

V usage is TRBV5-4 and J usage is TRBJ1-1; TRBD1 aligns across 10 bases. The CDR3 is 13 amino acids. After removal of 1 base from V and 9 bases from J, the junction contained 3 bases not matched to a gene. CDR1 is SGHNT and CDR2 is YYREEE in the germline V gene (reference sequence). The CDR3 bases are TGTGCCAGCAGCTTGAGGGACAGGGGAAAAGCTTTCTTT. Encoded protein: CASSLRDRGKAFF. Drawing the rest from reference TRBV5-4 and TRBJ1-1, the complete variable domain is ETGVTQSPTHLIKTRGQQVTLRCSSQSGHNTVSWYQQALGQGPQFIFQYYREEENGRGNFPPRFSGLQFPNYSSELNVNALELDDSALYLCASSLRDRGKAFFGQGTRLTVV.

The chain links TRBV7-2 to TRBJ2-5; TRBD2 agrees at 8 bases. This CDR3 has 16 residues. J gave up 5 bases and V 1 base, and 9 bases lay outside the gene matches. The germline gives CDR1 SGHTA, CDR2 FQGNSA. CDR3 sequence reads: CASSLVERGTGETQYF. CDR3 DNA sequence: TGTGCCAGCAGCTTAGTCGAGCGGGGGACCGGGGAGACCCAGTACTTC.

The chain is built from TRBV5-1 and TRBJ2-7, with 8 bases lining up with TRBD2. This CDR3 comprises 17 residues. Germline V lookup: CDR1 SGHRS, CDR2 YFSETQ. Germline trimming cut 0 bases from V and 0 bases from J; bases unmatched to any gene: 8. CDR3: CASSLVGTSGSSYEQYF. In DNA form, the CDR3 reads TGCGCCAGCAGCTTGGTCGGAACTAGCGGTAGCTCCTACGAGCAGTACTTC.

V usage is TRBV5-6 and J usage is TRBJ1-2, with a tentative D call TRBD1 (5 bases). The germline V gene encodes CDR1 SGHDT and CDR2 YYEEEE. The CDR3 totals 14 residues. Trimming removed 4 bases from V and 3 bases from J, with 13 bases in between. Here the CDR3 DNA reads TGTGCCAGCAGCCCGGGACTTTTTGACTATGGCTACACCTTC. Translated, it gives CASSPGLFDYGYTF. Supplemented by reference TRBV5-6 and TRBJ1-2, the full variable domain reads DAGVTQSPTHLIKTRGQQVTLRCSPKSGHDTVSWYQQALGQGPQFIFQYYEEEERQRGNFPDRFSGHQFPNYSSELNVNALLLGDSALYLCASSPGLFDYGYTFGSGTRLTVV.

This clone was seen only a few times. The chain recombines TRBV21-1 with TRBJ1-6; TRBD1 is the table's D call, not checked against the DNA. TRBV21-1 is noted as a pseudogene. This CDR3 has 14 residues. In DNA form, the CDR3 reads TGTGCCAGCCCGGACAGGGGGCCTAATTCACCCCTCCACTTT. This sequence encodes CASPDRGPNSPLHF.

This chain uses TRBV29-1 with TRBJ2-3; the match to TRBD2 covers 7 bases. This CDR3 contains 13 residues. Trimming removed 4 bases from V and 3 bases from J; junction bases left unmatched: 4. Germline V gene sequence: CDR1 SQVTM, CDR2 ANQGSEA. CDR3 protein: CSVVDGGTDTQYF. DNA of the CDR3: TGCAGCGTTGTAGACGGGGGGACAGATACGCAGTATTTT.

CDR3 amino acids: CASSLTSGDADTQYF. The CDR3, as DNA: TGTGCCAGCAGCTTAACTAGCGGGGATGCAGATACGCAGTATTTT. The genes are TRBV11-3 and TRBJ2-3, with 10 bases that match TRBD2. CDR1 is SGHNT, CDR2 YENEEA, per germline. The CDR3 contains 15 residues. V dropped 2 bases and J dropped 4; count of bases not matched to a gene: 3.

The chain recombines TRBV4-1 with TRBJ2-3, with D possibly being TRBD1 (5 bases). V was cut by 4 bases and J by 5 bases, with 22 bases left in between. The CDR3 covers 17 residues. Germline values: CDR1 MGHRA, CDR2 YSYEKL. The CDR3 here is CASSLGTGRVIRDTQYF. In DNA, the CDR3 is TGCGCCAGCAGCCTAGGTACAGGCAGGGTGATACGAGATACGCAGTATTTT.

V and J are TRBV29-1 and TRBJ2-5; 9 positions agree with TRBD1. Germline CDR1 reads SQVTM; CDR2 reads ANQGSEA. The CDR3 has 13 amino acids. With 7 bases clipped from V and 5 bases from J, the junction kept 8 bases outside the gene matches. This CDR3 reads CSAWDRVAETQYF. The CDR3 region has the DNA TGCAGCGCCTGGGACAGGGTGGCGGAGACCCAGTACTTC.

The genes are TRBV28 and TRBJ2-7; 7 bases agree with TRBD1. V lost 8 bases, J lost 2 bases, and 9 bases stayed unmatched. CDR3 length: 14 residues. The germline V gene has CDR1 MDHEN and CDR2 SYDVKM. The CDR3 region is CASPSGTEPYEQYF. The CDR3 region has the DNA TGTGCCAGCCCTTCCGGGACAGAACCCTACGAGCAGTACTTC.

The chain combines TRBV28 with TRBJ1-2; D not certain. The germline V gene has CDR1 MDHEN and CDR2 SYDVKM. This CDR3 has 12 amino acids. V dropped 2 bases and J dropped 8 bases, with 9 bases sitting between them. The CDR3 bases are TGTGCCAGCAGTTTACCCGGGAAGGGCTACACCTTC. It encodes CASSLPGKGYTF.

The V gene is TRBV5-5, the J gene TRBJ2-7; a weak D match, TRBD1 (5 bases). Trimming shortened V by 2 bases and J by 0 bases, and 9 bases separated the two germline ends. From germline, CDR1 is SGHKS and CDR2 YYEKEE (reference sequence). This CDR3 is 14 amino acids long. The CDR3 reads CASSLGALSYEQYF. CDR3 nucleotides: TGTGCCAGCAGCTTAGGGGCCCTCTCCTACGAGCAGTACTTC.

V gene TRBV27 combines with J gene TRBJ2-3, with 14 bases that match TRBD2. The junction had 6 bases not matched to a gene; V was cut back by 5 bases and J by 2 bases. The CDR3 is 17 amino acids. In germline, CDR1 is MNHEY, CDR2 SMNVEV (reference sequence). The CDR3 sequence: CASSLRTSGGPTDTQYF. CDR3 in DNA: TGTGCCAGCAGTCTCCGGACTAGCGGGGGGCCCACAGATACGCAGTATTTT.

CDR3 coding DNA: TGTGCCAGCAGCGTAGTAGGTCCGTATGTAAGGGAGGACGAGCAGTACTTC. As protein: CASSVVGPYVREDEQYF. V is TRBV9 and J is TRBJ2-7, with TRBD2 as a possible D gene (6 bases). The CDR3 sequence is 17 residues long. The V gene's germline CDR1 is SGDLS and CDR2 YYNGEE. With 0 bases removed from V and 5 bases from J, the gap between germline ends came to 21 bases.

The chain recombines TRBV6-6 with TRBJ2-7; 10 bases agree with TRBD2. The V and J ends lost 5 bases and 7 bases, in that order; junction bases with no gene match: 11. Germline V gives CDR1 MNHNY, CDR2 SVGAGI (reference sequence). The length of the CDR3 is 15 residues. This chain's CDR3 is CASSQTTSGPPEQYF. CDR3 coding DNA: TGTGCCAGCAGTCAGACGACTAGCGGGCCTCCTGAGCAGTACTTC.

This sequence joins TRBV11-2 and TRBJ2-5, with 7 bases fitting TRBD1. With 3 bases clipped from V and 4 bases from J, the junction kept 2 bases outside the gene matches. The CDR3 covers 13 residues. Germline V gene data show CDR1 as SGHAT and CDR2 as FQNNGV. The CDR3 reads CASSLTGRETQYF. CDR3 bases: TGTGCCAGCAGCTTGACAGGGCGAGAGACCCAGTACTTC.

V usage is TRBV5-6 and J usage is TRBJ2-6; D call uncertain. Germline-derived CDR1 and CDR2 are SGHDT and YYEEEE. V dropped 2 bases and J dropped 2 bases, with 8 bases sitting between them. The CDR3 runs to 15 residues. For the CDR3, the DNA is TGTGCCAGCAGCTTTGGTAGTACTGGGGCCAACGTCCTGACTTTC. Translating gives CASSFGSTGANVLTF.

The V and J genes are TRBV11-3 and TRBJ2-3; 7 nucleotides align to TRBD1. CDR3 length: 13 residues. Germline lookup yields CDR1 SGHNT and CDR2 YENEEA. V shed 3 bases and J 4 bases; nucleotides not matched to a gene: 1. CDR3 nucleotide sequence: TGTGCCAGCAGCTTGGACAGGTCAGATACGCAGTATTTT. Translation: CASSLDRSDTQYF.

CDR3 DNA: TGTGCCAGCAGCCTAATGGCGGGGATGAACACTGAAGCTTTCTTT. Its protein product is CASSLMAGMNTEAFF. The rearrangement links TRBV5-5 to TRBJ1-1; D is undetermined. The CDR3 runs to 15 residues. Germline assignment: CDR1 SGHKS and CDR2 YYEKEE (reference sequence). Trimming removed 4 bases from V and 0 bases from J, with 13 bases in between.

The rearrangement uses TRBV4-1 and TRBJ2-2, with 9 bases that match TRBD2. V lost 4 bases, J lost 1 base, and 4 bases stayed unmatched. There are 16 residues in the CDR3. The germline gives CDR1 MGHRA, CDR2 YSYEKL. In DNA form, the CDR3 reads TGCGCCAGCAGCCGCAATAGCGGGGGGAACACCGGGGAGCTGTTTTTT. It specifies CASSRNSGGNTGELFF.

The chain carries TRBV29-1 and TRBJ1-2; a weak D match, TRBD1 (6 bases). V was cut by 4 bases and J by 0 bases, with 18 bases left in between. The CDR3 has 16 residues. Germline V gene sequence: CDR1 SQVTM, CDR2 ANQGSEA. CDR3 sequence: CSVAGTPATANYGYTF. In nucleotides, the CDR3 is TGCAGCGTTGCCGGGACACCAGCTACAGCTAACTATGGCTACACCTTC.